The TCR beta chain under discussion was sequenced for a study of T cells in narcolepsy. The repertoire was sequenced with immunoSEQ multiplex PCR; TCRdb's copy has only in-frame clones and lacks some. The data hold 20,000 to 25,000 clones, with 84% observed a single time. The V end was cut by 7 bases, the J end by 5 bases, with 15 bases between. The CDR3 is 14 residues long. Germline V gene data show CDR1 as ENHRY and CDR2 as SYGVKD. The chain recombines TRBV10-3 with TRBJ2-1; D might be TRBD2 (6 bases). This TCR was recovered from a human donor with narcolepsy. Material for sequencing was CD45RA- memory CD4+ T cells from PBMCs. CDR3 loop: CAIKRVAEDNEQFF. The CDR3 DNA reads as TGTGCCATCAAGAGAGTAGCGGAAGACAATGAGCAGTTCTTC.